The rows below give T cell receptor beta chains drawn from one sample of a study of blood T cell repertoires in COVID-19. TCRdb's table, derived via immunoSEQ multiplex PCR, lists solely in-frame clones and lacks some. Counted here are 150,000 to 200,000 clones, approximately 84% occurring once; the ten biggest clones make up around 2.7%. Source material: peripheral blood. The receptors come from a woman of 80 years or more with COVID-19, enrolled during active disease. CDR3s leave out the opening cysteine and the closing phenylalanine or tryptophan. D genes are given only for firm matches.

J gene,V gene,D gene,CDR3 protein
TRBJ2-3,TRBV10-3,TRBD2,ATLTEAGGSTDTQY
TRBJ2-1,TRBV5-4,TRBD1,ASSLGGDRAIYNEQF
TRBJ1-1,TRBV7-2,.,ASAVSRYMNTEAF
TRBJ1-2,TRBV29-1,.,SGGGNYGYT
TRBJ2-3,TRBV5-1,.,ASSFRQATDTQY
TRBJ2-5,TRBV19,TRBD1,ASSGTGFRETQY
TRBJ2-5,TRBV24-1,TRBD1,ATSRQGFSQETQY
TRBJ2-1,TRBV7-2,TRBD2,ASSLMLAGDNEQF
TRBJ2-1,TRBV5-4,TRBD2,ASSAGLAGDYNEQF
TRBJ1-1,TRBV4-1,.,ASSQDTGWGTEAF
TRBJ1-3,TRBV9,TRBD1,ASSVDTGGFGNTIY
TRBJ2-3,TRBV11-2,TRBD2,ASRLAGGSADTQY
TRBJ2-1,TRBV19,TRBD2,ASTMGGLVNEQF
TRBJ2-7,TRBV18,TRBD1,ASSPPPGTAVREQY
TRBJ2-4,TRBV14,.,ASSFGENIQY